This T cell receptor (beta chain) derives from a study of cytomegalovirus exposure and HLA in healthy donors. Findings and caveats of the study: Across donors, sequencing depth was assumed by presence/absence analyses to be roughly uniform. For cytomegalovirus status, the classifier reportedly gave diagnoses with high specificity and sensitivity. It was confirmed in vitro that three of the CMV-associated chains were specific for CMV antigens.

Sampled while nominally healthy, donors likely had unrecorded immune exposures. The study ran its PCR with 60 Vbeta and 13 Jbeta primers. Some clones are missing from TCRdb's copy, which holds only in-frame ones; the method was immunoSEQ multiplex PCR. The sample has just under 250,000 clones, roughly 82% seen once. Notes on this clone: Its antigen is not identified.

Germline values: CDR1 MNHNS, CDR2 SASEGT. This CDR3 contains 14 residues. V was clipped by 7 bases and J by 4 bases, with 16 bases between them. The clonotype originates from a woman between 40 and 50 years old in good health and CMV-seropositive. Sequenced sample: PBMCs. This chain joins TRBV6-1 and TRBJ2-5; a possible D gene is TRBD2 (7 bases). In nucleotides, the CDR3 is TGTGCCAGCACCCTCGGGGGGCGCGCAGAGACCCAGTACTTC. Amino acids: CASTLGGRAETQYF.